A selection of T cell receptor beta chains follows, all from one sample in a study of T cells in Graves' hyperthyroidism and ophthalmopathy. TCRdb called the multiplex PCR reads again in MiXCR, with one record for every CDR3 protein. The sample yields about 480,000 distinct CDR3 sequences, approximately 15% seen once. Input material: blood. These TCRs come from a woman younger than 35 with Graves' hyperthyroidism. The CDR3 runs from the conserved cysteine through the conserved F or W. D genes are given only for firm matches. Size tells how often a clone was seen (once, few, many) or the class of an expanded clone, and some rows leave it out.

>TRBJ1-2|-|TRBV3-1|-|14
CASSQGRAYDGYTF
TGTGCCAGCAGCCAGGGGAGGGCCTACGATGGCTACACCTTC
>TRBJ1-4|-|TRBV11-2|-|15
CASSLEVTPKEKLFF
TGTGCCAGCAGCTTAGAGGTCACCCCAAAGGAAAAACTGTTTTTT
>TRBJ2-5|TRBD2|TRBV28|many|15
CASGFTGLDGETQYF
TGTGCCAGCGGTTTCACGGGACTAGATGGGGAGACCCAGTACTTC
>TRBJ1-2|TRBD1|TRBV27|many|14
CASSSTGVGYGYTF
TGTGCCAGCAGTTCGACAGGGGTCGGGTATGGCTACACCTTC
>TRBJ2-7|TRBD2|TRBV19|-|15
CASSWTSGSYNEQYF
TGTGCCAGTAGCTGGACTAGCGGGAGCTACAATGAGCAGTACTTC
>TRBJ2-3|TRBD1|TRBV3-1|many|15
CASSLSRRGRDTQYF
TGTGCCAGCAGCCTCAGCCGCAGGGGGCGAGATACGCAGTATTTT
>TRBJ2-3|-|TRBV9|-|14
CASSGREGGDTQYF
TGTGCCAGCAGCGGGAGGGAAGGAGGAGATACGCAGTATTTT
>TRBJ2-5|TRBD1|TRBV11-3|many|16
CASSSSTQGVGETQYF
TGTGCCAGCAGCTCAAGTACACAGGGGGTAGGGGAGACCCAGTACTTC
>TRBJ2-1|TRBD2|TRBV3-1|-|14
CASSQGAGGPSKFF
TGTGCCAGCAGCCAAGGGGCGGGAGGGCCGAGCAAGTTCTTC
>TRBJ2-3|TRBD2|TRBV28|few|15
CASSMLAGMTDTQYF
TGTGCCAGCAGTATGTTAGCGGGAATGACAGATACGCAGTATTTT
>TRBJ1-2|-|TRBV3-1|many|13
CASSHPPNYGYTF
TGTGCCAGCAGCCACCCACCTAACTATGGCTACACCTTC
>TRBJ2-7|TRBD2|TRBV27|many|14
CASSFVAGAYEQYF
TGTGCCAGCAGTTTTGTAGCGGGAGCCTACGAGCAGTACTTC
>TRBJ2-5|TRBD1|TRBV3-1|many|14
CASSQEGGAETQYF
TGTGCCAGCAGCCAGGAAGGGGGCGCCGAGACCCAGTACTTC
>TRBJ1-2|-|TRBV7-3|-|15
CASSPTWERDVGYTF
TGTGCCAGCAGCCCTACCTGGGAGAGGGATGTTGGCTACACCTTC
>TRBJ1-1|-|TRBV30|many|12
CAWRVENTEAFF
TGTGCCTGGAGGGTTGAGAACACTGAAGCTTTCTTT
>TRBJ1-6|-|TRBV4-1|-|16
CASSLTTKAYNSPLHF
TGCGCCAGCAGCCTCACGACGAAGGCCTATAATTCACCCCTCCACTTT
>TRBJ1-2|TRBD1|TRBV6-1|many|16
CASINMGQSSFDGYTF
TGTGCCAGCATTAATATGGGACAGTCGTCTTTTGATGGCTACACCTTC
>TRBJ2-5|-|TRBV12-3/TRBV12-4|many|15
CASSFNYREPETQYF
TGTGCCAGCAGTTTTAATTACCGGGAGCCCGAGACCCAGTACTTC
>TRBJ2-1|-|TRBV14|-|13
CASSQDLGPSMFF
TGTGCCAGCAGCCAAGACCTGGGGCCAAGCATGTTCTTC
>TRBJ2-1|-|TRBV5-1|many|13
CASSIGAANEQFF
TGCGCCAGCAGCATCGGAGCTGCTAATGAGCAGTTCTTC